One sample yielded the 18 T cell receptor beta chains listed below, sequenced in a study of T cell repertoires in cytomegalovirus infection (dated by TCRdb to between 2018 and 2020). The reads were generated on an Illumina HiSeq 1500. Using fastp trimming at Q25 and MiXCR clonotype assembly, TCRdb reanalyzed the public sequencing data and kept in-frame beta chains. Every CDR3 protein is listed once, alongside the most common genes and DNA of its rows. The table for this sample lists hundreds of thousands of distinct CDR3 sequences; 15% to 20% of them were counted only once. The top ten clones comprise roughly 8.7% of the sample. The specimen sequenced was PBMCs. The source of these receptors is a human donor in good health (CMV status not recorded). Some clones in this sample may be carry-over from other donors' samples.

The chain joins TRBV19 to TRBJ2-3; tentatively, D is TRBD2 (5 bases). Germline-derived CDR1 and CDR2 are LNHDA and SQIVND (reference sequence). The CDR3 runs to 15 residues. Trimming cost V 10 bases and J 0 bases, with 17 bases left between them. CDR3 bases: TGTGCCACCACCGGGGTGCGCGGGAGCACAGATACGCAGTATTTT. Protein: CATTGVRGSTDTQYF. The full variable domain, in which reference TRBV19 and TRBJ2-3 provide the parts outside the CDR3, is DGGITQSPKYLFRKEGQNVTLSCEQNLNHDAMYWYRQDPGQGLRLIYYSQIVNDFQKGDIAEGYSVSREKKESFPLTVTSAQKNPTAFYLCATTGVRGSTDTQYFGPGTRLTVL.

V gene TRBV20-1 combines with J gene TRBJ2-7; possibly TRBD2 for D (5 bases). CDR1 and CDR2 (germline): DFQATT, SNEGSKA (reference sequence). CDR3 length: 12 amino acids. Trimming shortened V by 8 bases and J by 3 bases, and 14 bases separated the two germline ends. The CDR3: CSSGPGGYEQYF. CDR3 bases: TGCAGTTCAGGACCAGGAGGCTACGAGCAGTACTTC.

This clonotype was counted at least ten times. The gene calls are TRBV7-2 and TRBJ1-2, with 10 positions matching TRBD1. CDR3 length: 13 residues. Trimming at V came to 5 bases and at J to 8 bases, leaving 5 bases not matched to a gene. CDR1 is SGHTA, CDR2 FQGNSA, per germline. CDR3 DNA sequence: TGTGCCAGCAGCCGAGGACAGGGGGACGGCTACACCTTC. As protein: CASSRGQGDGYTF.

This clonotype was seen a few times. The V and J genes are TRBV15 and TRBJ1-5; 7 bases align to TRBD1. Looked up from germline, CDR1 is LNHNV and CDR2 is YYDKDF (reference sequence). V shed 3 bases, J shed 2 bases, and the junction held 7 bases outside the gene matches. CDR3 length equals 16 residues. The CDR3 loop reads CATSRARTGGNQPQHF. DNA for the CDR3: TGTGCCACCAGCAGGGCCAGGACAGGCGGCAATCAGCCCCAGCATTTT.

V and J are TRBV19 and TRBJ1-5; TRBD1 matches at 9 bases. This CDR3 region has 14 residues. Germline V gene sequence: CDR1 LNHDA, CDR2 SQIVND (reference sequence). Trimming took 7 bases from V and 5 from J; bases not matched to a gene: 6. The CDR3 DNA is TGTGCCAGTAAGCCGGGGACAGGGTATCAGCCCCAGCATTTT. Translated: CASKPGTGYQPQHF.

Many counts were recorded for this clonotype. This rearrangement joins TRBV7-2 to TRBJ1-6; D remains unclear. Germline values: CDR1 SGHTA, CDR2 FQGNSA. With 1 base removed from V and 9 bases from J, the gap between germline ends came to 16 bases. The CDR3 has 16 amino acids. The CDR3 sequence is CASSLESGKRSSPLHF. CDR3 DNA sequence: TGTGCCAGCAGCTTAGAGTCGGGCAAGAGGAGTTCACCCCTCCACTTT.

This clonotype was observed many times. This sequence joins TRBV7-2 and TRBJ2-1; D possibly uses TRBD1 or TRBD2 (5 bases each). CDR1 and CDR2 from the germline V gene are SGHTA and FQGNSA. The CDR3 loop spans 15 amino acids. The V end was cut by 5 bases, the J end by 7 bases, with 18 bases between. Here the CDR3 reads CASSPSAVGVNEQFF. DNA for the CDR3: TGTGCCAGCAGCCCATCCGCCGTGGGGGTGAATGAGCAGTTCTTC.

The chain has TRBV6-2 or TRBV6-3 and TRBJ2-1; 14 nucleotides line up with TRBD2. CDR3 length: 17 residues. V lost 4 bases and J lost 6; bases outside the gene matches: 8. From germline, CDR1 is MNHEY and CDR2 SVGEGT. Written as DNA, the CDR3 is TGTGCCAGCAGTTCATTGACTAGCGGGAGGGCCATCAATGAGCAGTTCTTC. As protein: CASSSLTSGRAINEQFF.

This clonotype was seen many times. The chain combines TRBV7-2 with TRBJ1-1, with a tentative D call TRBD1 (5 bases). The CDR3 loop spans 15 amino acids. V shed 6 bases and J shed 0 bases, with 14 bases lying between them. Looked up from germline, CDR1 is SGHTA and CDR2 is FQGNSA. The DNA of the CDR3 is TGTGCCAGCAGTGGACAACCGAACATGAACACTGAAGCTTTCTTT. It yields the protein CASSGQPNMNTEAFF.

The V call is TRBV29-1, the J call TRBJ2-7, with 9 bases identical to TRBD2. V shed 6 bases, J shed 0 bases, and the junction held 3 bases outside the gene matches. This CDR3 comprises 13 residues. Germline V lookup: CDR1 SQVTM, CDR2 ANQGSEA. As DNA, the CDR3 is TGCAGCGTCGGACTAGCGAACTCCTACGAGCAGTACTTC. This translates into CSVGLANSYEQYF.

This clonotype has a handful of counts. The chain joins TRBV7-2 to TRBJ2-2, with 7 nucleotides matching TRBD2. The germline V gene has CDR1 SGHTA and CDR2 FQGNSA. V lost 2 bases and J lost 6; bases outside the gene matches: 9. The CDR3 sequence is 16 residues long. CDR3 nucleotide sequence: TGTGCCAGCAGCTTAATGGCGGGAGTTCCCCCCGGGGAGCTGTTTTTT. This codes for CASSLMAGVPPGELFF.

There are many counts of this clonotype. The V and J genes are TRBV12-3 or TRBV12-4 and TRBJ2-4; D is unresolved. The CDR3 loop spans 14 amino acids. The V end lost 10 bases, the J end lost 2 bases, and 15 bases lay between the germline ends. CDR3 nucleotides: TGTGCCACCGCGACAAGTGTGTCCAAAAACATTCAGTACTTC. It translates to CATATSVSKNIQYF.

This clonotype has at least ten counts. This CDR3 reads CASSDTSNQPQHF. The CDR3 region has the DNA TGTGCCAGCAGTGACACCAGCAATCAGCCCCAGCATTTT. The rearrangement uses TRBV6-1 and TRBJ1-5; D uncertain. V lost 3 bases and J 1 base, leaving 4 bases between the germline ends. Germline V lookup: CDR1 MNHNS, CDR2 SASEGT. The CDR3 spans 13 residues.

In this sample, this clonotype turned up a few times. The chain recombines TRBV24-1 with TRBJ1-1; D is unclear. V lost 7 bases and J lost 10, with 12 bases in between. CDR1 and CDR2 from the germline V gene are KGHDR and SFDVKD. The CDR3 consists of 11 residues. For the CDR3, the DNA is TGTGCCACCAGGCAAGGAGGTTCAGCTTTCTTT. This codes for CATRQGGSAFF.

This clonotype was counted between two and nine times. The CDR3 region has the DNA TGTGCCAGCAGTGAAGAGACCTCGGGACAGGGGGAGCAGTTCTTC. Translating it yields CASSEETSGQGEQFF. The V and J genes are TRBV6-1 and TRBJ2-1, with 10 positions matching TRBD1. CDR1 and CDR2 from the germline V gene are MNHNS and SASEGT. J gave up 10 bases and V 1 base, and 7 bases lay outside the gene matches. The CDR3 has 15 amino acids.

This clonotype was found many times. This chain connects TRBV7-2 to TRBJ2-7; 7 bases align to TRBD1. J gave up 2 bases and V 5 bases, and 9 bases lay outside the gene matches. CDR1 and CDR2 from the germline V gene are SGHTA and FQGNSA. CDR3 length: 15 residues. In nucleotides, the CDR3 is TGTGCCAGCAGCCCAGGGGGAAGCCTCCCCTACGAGCAGTACTTC. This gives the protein CASSPGGSLPYEQYF.

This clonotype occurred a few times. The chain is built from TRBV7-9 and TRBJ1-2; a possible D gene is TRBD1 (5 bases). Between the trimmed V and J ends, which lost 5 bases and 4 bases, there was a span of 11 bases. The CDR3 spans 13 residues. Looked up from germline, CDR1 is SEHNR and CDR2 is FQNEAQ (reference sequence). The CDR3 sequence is CASSPGPSYGYTF. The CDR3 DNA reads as TGTGCCAGCAGCCCGGGACCAAGCTATGGCTACACCTTC.

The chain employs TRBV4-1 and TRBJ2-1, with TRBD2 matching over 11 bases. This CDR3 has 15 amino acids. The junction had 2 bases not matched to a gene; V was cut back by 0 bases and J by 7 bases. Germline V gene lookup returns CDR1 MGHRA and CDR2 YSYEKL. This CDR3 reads CASSQDSGRGNEQFF. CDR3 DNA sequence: TGCGCCAGCAGCCAAGATAGCGGGAGGGGTAATGAGCAGTTCTTC.